This TCR beta chain was obtained from a study of blood T cell repertoires in COVID-19. For the study at large: Some COVID-19 samples were acute and others convalescent; all came from the United States, Italy and Spain. From T cells, B-cell-depleted T cells, or PBMCs came the material, which was cDNA or gDNA.

Per germline, CDR1 KGHSH and CDR2 LQKENI. There are 14 residues in the CDR3. V shed 5 bases, J shed 1 base, and the junction held 3 bases outside the gene matches. TCRdb's table, derived via immunoSEQ multiplex PCR, lists solely in-frame clones and lacks some. Here the sample spans 55,000 to 75,000 clones, around 80% being singletons. The sequencing sample was made of peripheral blood. The sequence derives from a human donor in a cohort sampled during active COVID-19. The chain carries TRBV18 and TRBJ1-1, with 8 bases aligning to TRBD1. The chain's CDR3 is CASSKQGANTEAFF. In DNA, the CDR3 is TGTGCCAGCTCAAAGCAGGGGGCGAACACTGAAGCTTTCTTT.